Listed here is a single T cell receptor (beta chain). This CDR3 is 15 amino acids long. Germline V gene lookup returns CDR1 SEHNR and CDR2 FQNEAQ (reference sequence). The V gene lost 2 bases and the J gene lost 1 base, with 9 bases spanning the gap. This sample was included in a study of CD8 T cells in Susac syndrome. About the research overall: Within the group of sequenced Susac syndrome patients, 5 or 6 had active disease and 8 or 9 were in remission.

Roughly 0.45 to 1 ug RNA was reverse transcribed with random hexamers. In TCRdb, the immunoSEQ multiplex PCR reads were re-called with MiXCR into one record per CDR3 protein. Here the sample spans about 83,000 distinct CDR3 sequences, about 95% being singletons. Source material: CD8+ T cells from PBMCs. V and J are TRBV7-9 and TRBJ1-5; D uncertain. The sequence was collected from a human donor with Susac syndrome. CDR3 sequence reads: CASSLRRISNQPQHF. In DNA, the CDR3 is TGTGCCAGCAGCTTACGGAGGATAAGCAATCAGCCCCAGCATTTT.